A single sample is the source of the 31 T cell receptor beta chains below, sequenced in a study of PD-1 blockade in classical Hodgkin lymphoma. Every one of the patients relapsed after autologous stem cell transplantation (brentuximab vedotin exposure was variable). TCRdb keeps only in-frame clones here, not all; method: immunoSEQ multiplex PCR. The sample contains roughly 25,000 clones, approximately 80% of which appear only once. The sequenced sample was peripheral blood mononuclear cells (PBMCs), obtained at baseline. These receptors were collected from a human donor with classical Hodgkin lymphoma.

The rearrangement links TRBV5-4 to TRBJ1-1, with 7 bases fitting TRBD1. Germline V gene data show CDR1 as SGHNT and CDR2 as YYREEE (reference sequence). Trimming cost V 4 bases and J 1 base; bases outside gene matches: 1. This CDR3 has 13 residues. CDR3 nucleotide sequence: TGTGCCAGCAGCAGGGGGCGGAACACTGAAGCTTTCTTT. Translated, it gives CASSRGRNTEAFF.

The CDR3 spells CASAIAGGSSTGELFF. The CDR3 nucleotides are TGTGCCAGCGCAATAGCGGGGGGTTCCAGTACCGGGGAGCTGTTTTTT. The chain has TRBV9 and TRBJ2-2; 10 bases agree with TRBD2. With V trimmed by 7 bases and J by 5 bases, 11 bases remained unmatched. Germline CDR1 SGDLS, CDR2 YYNGEE. CDR3 size: 16 residues.

The chain combines TRBV6-1 with TRBJ1-1, with D perhaps matching TRBD1 (5 bases). This CDR3 is built from 14 residues. The V end lost 2 bases, the J end lost 4 bases, and 11 bases lay between the germline ends. Germline loops: CDR1 MNHNS, CDR2 SASEGT. CDR3 sequence reads: CASSEQGEGTEAFF. DNA of the CDR3: TGTGCCAGCAGTGAACAGGGAGAGGGCACTGAAGCTTTCTTT.

This chain links TRBV5-1 with TRBJ1-6, with TRBD1 as a possible D gene (6 bases). The germline CDR1 and CDR2 sequences are SGHRS and YFSETQ. The CDR3 runs to 15 residues. The germline V and J ends were trimmed by 4 bases and 7 bases, with 15 bases remaining between them. The CDR3 nucleotides read TGCGCCAGCAGCCCCCTGGAGGGGGGGAATTCACCCCTCCACTTT. Its translation is CASSPLEGGNSPLHF.

The rearrangement uses TRBV28 and TRBJ2-3, with TRBD1 matching 7 bases. Trimming cost V 6 bases and J 0 bases; bases outside gene matches: 9. Germline CDR1 reads MDHEN; CDR2 reads SYDVKM. This CDR3 comprises 16 residues. The CDR3: CASSIFPGQSTDTQYF. The CDR3 bases are TGTGCCAGCAGCATCTTTCCGGGACAGAGCACAGATACGCAGTATTTT. Full variable domain (remainder filled in from reference TRBV28 and TRBJ2-3): DVKVTQSSRYLVKRTGEKVFLECVQDMDHENMFWYRQDPGLGLRLIYFSYDVKMKEKGDIPEGYSVSREKKERFSLILESASTNQTSMYLCASSIFPGQSTDTQYFGPGTRLTVL.

V usage is TRBV5-4 and J usage is TRBJ2-2, with no clear D. Germline CDR1 and CDR2: SGHNT and YYREEE (reference sequence). This CDR3 has 13 amino acids. V lost 0 bases to trimming and J lost 5 bases, with 5 bases between them. The CDR3 DNA follows: TGTGCCAGCAGCTTGGATCCAACCGGGGAGCTGTTTTTT. It specifies CASSLDPTGELFF.

The CDR3 DNA reads as TGTGCCAGCAGCTTCTTCCGGGGAAGCTCCTATAATTCACCCCTCCACTTT. It translates to CASSFFRGSSYNSPLHF. The rearrangement joins TRBV7-2 to TRBJ1-6; D remains unclear. The V end was cut by 3 bases, the J end by 0 bases, with 12 bases between. Germline V gene lookup returns CDR1 SGHTA and CDR2 FQGNSA. The CDR3 extends over 17 amino acids.

This chain connects TRBV4-3 to TRBJ2-7, with a weak D call TRBD2 (6 bases). The CDR3 covers 14 residues. V was shortened by 3 bases and J by 3 bases, with 12 bases between the two germline ends. Germline CDR1 and CDR2: LGHNA and YSLEER. In DNA, the CDR3 is TGCGCCAGCAGCCACCTTGCGGGGAGCTACGAGCAGTACTTC. Translating it yields CASSHLAGSYEQYF.

The V call is TRBV7-8, the J call TRBJ2-3, with D uncertain. Germline CDR1 SGHVS, CDR2 FQNEAQ. Trimming stripped 3 bases from V and 4 bases from J, with 5 bases between. The CDR3 contains 12 residues. The CDR3 DNA is TGTGCCAGCAGCTTGCGTGCAGATACGCAGTATTTT. This gives the protein CASSLRADTQYF.

This chain links TRBV9 with TRBJ1-4, with TRBD1 matching 8 bases. With 4 bases clipped from V and 5 bases from J, the junction kept 4 bases outside the gene matches. CDR1 SGDLS and CDR2 YYNGEE come from the germline V gene. The CDR3 covers 14 residues. The CDR3 region is CASSRTGGNEKLFF. The CDR3 bases are TGTGCCAGCAGCCGTACAGGGGGGAATGAAAAACTGTTTTTT.

The CDR3 DNA reads as TGTGCCAGCGTGAAGAGCACAGATACGCAGTATTTT. Protein: CASVKSTDTQYF. The J gene is TRBJ2-3, the V gene TRBV6-4; D is unclear. CDR1 is MRHNA, CDR2 SNTAGT, per germline. Trimming stripped 8 bases from V and 0 bases from J, with 6 bases between. CDR3 length: 12 residues.

This chain connects TRBV6-1 to TRBJ2-3, with no clear D. The CDR3 sequence is 12 residues long. The V gene's germline CDR1 is MNHNS and CDR2 SASEGT. The V and J ends lost 0 bases and 6 bases respectively, with 4 bases between them. The CDR3 DNA follows: TGTGCCAGCAGTGAAGCGACCGATACGCAGTATTTT. Protein sequence: CASSEATDTQYF.

The chain employs TRBV5-1 and TRBJ2-3, with D perhaps TRBD1 or TRBD2 (5 bases each). The germline V gene encodes CDR1 SGHRS and CDR2 YFSETQ. The V end lost 6 bases, the J end lost 2 bases, and 13 bases lay between the germline ends. There are 14 residues in the CDR3. In DNA, the CDR3 is TGCGCCAGCAATACGTGGGGGACCACAGATACGCAGTATTTT. Amino acids: CASNTWGTTDTQYF.

The V gene is TRBV29-1, the J gene TRBJ2-7, with D uncertain. Trimming left V 7 bases short and J 0 bases short, with 10 bases between. CDR3 length: 12 residues. Germline loops: CDR1 SQVTM, CDR2 ANQGSEA. CDR3 region: CSGIGSSYEQYF. The CDR3 coding sequence is TGCAGCGGGATAGGGTCCTCCTACGAGCAGTACTTC.

J is TRBJ1-2 and V is TRBV7-2; D gene unclear. The CDR3 has 13 residues. Germline lookup yields CDR1 SGHTA and CDR2 FQGNSA. V was clipped by 1 base and J by 3 bases, with 6 bases between them. Here the CDR3 reads CASSLGADYGYTF. The DNA for the CDR3 is TGTGCCAGCAGCTTAGGCGCCGACTATGGCTACACCTTC.

The chain combines TRBV19 with TRBJ2-1, with D possibly TRBD1 on 6 matching bases. The length of the CDR3 is 14 residues. Trimming shortened V by 5 bases and J by 10 bases, and 18 bases separated the two germline ends. Germline CDR1 LNHDA, CDR2 SQIVND (reference sequence). This chain's CDR3 is CASSSQGRGVEQFF. CDR3 coding DNA: TGTGCCAGTAGTTCTCAGGGCAGGGGTGTGGAGCAGTTCTTC.

V and J are TRBV5-6 and TRBJ1-2, with 8 bases lining up with TRBD1. The V and J ends lost 0 bases and 12 bases, in that order; junction bases with no gene match: 4. The CDR3 consists of 12 residues. Germline V gene lookup returns CDR1 SGHDT and CDR2 YYEEEE. The CDR3 reads CASSLVAGGDTF. In nucleotides, the CDR3 is TGTGCCAGCAGCTTGGTGGCAGGGGGCGACACCTTC. Supplemented by reference TRBV5-6 and TRBJ1-2, the full variable domain reads DAGVTQSPTHLIKTRGQQVTLRCSPKSGHDTVSWYQQALGQGPQFIFQYYEEEERQRGNFPDRFSGHQFPNYSSELNVNALLLGDSALYLCASSLVAGGDTFGSGTRLTVV.

V gene TRBV6-1 combines with J gene TRBJ2-7, with D maybe TRBD2 (6 bases). Looked up from germline, CDR1 is MNHNS and CDR2 is SASEGT. This CDR3 has 13 amino acids. V was cut by 6 bases and J by 7 bases, with 16 bases left in between. CDR3 coding DNA: TGTGCCAGCAGAGGGGCCCCGGGAGTTGAGCAGTACTTC. As protein: CASRGAPGVEQYF.

V usage is TRBV29-1 and J usage is TRBJ1-3; 9 bases line up with TRBD1. Germline CDR1 and CDR2: SQVTM and ANQGSEA. V gave up 4 bases and J gave up 8 bases; unmatched junction bases: 9. The CDR3 extends over 14 amino acids. The CDR3 spells CSVGGFNRGHTIYF. CDR3 nucleotides: TGCAGCGTTGGTGGTTTTAACAGGGGGCACACCATATATTTT.

V is TRBV7-2 and J is TRBJ1-5, with D unclear. The V and J ends lost 2 bases and 3 bases respectively, with 14 bases between them. Per the germline V gene, CDR1 is SGHTA and CDR2 is FQGNSA. The CDR3 has 16 residues. In nucleotides, the CDR3 is TGTGCCAGCAGCTTATTCGAGGGAGCCGACAATCAGCCCCAGCATTTT. Protein: CASSLFEGADNQPQHF.

The rearrangement joins TRBV18 to TRBJ1-2, with a weak D call TRBD1 (6 bases). The V and J ends lost 1 base and 3 bases respectively, with 9 bases between them. The CDR3 covers 14 residues. In germline, CDR1 is KGHSH, CDR2 LQKENI. CDR3 sequence: CASSPQQGDYGYTF. The CDR3 nucleotides read TGTGCCAGCTCACCACAACAGGGAGACTATGGCTACACCTTC.

This chain connects TRBV10-3 to TRBJ2-3; TRBD2 matches 9 bases. J gave up 2 bases and V 5 bases, and 8 bases lay outside the gene matches. The CDR3 contains 16 residues. CDR1 and CDR2 (germline): ENHRY, SYGVKD. This chain's CDR3 is CAISTPGTSNTDTQYF. The DNA for the CDR3 is TGTGCCATCAGTACGCCCGGGACTAGCAACACAGATACGCAGTATTTT.

This clone appeared a few times. The V and J genes are TRBV7-3 and TRBJ2-3; D unclear. Germline V CDR1 and CDR2: SGHTA, FQGTGA. CDR3 size: 13 residues. Trimming pared 4 bases from V and 4 bases from J, leaving 9 bases between. CDR3 DNA: TGTGCCAGCAGCTCGCGACTTGCAGATACGCAGTATTTT. Translation: CASSSRLADTQYF.

This clone was recorded once. This chain joins TRBV4-3 and TRBJ2-4; weak D call: TRBD2 (6 bases). CDR1 LGHNA and CDR2 YSLEER come from the germline V gene. The V end lost 0 bases, the J end lost 2 bases, and 11 bases lay between the germline ends. The CDR3 has 16 residues. The CDR3: CASSQERRDSKNIQYF. CDR3 in DNA: TGCGCCAGCAGCCAAGAAAGGCGGGATTCCAAAAACATTCAGTACTTC.

This clone was recorded only once. The chain is built from TRBV18 and TRBJ2-2, with 7 bases aligning to TRBD2. CDR1 and CDR2 from the germline V gene are KGHSH and LQKENI. Trimming took 6 bases from V and 1 from J; bases not matched to a gene: 2. CDR3 length equals 14 residues. CDR3 DNA: TGTGCCAGCTCCCCTAGCGGGAACACCGGGGAGCTGTTTTTT. This encodes CASSPSGNTGELFF.

The V gene is TRBV6-5, the J gene TRBJ2-7, with D perhaps matching TRBD2 (5 bases). The CDR3 sequence is 13 residues long. From germline, CDR1 is MNHEY and CDR2 SVGAGI. The V and J ends lost 2 bases and 0 bases respectively, with 5 bases between them. This CDR3 is CASSYGLSYEQYF. The CDR3 DNA sequence: TGTGCCAGCAGTTACGGACTCTCCTACGAGCAGTACTTC.

The chain is built from TRBV11-2 and TRBJ2-1; D may be TRBD1 (5 bases). V was clipped by 2 bases and J by 4 bases, with 6 bases between them. The V gene's germline CDR1 is SGHAT and CDR2 FQNNGV. The CDR3 is made up of 13 amino acids. The DNA of the CDR3 is TGTGCCAGCAGCTTATCAGGGTACAATGAGCAGTTCTTC. Its protein product is CASSLSGYNEQFF.

The sample holds a few counts of this clone. The gene calls are TRBV6-6 and TRBJ1-1, with D perhaps matching TRBD1 (6 bases). CDR1 and CDR2 (germline): MNHNY, SVGAGI (reference sequence). This CDR3 region has 15 residues. Trimming took off 11 bases at V and 4 bases at J, with 23 bases between the two ends. The CDR3 sequence is CAGGRADIVGTEAFF. The CDR3 DNA follows: TGTGCCGGGGGCAGGGCGGATATTGTTGGCACTGAAGCTTTCTTT.

This chain connects TRBV28 to TRBJ1-2; D uncertain. From germline, CDR1 is MDHEN and CDR2 SYDVKM. The CDR3 contains 13 residues. V lost 4 bases and J lost 4, with 10 bases in between. The CDR3 sequence: CASSSTVRYGYTF. DNA for the CDR3: TGTGCCAGCAGTTCAACAGTTCGCTATGGCTACACCTTC.

The rearrangement joins TRBV28 to TRBJ2-1; D ambiguous. V lost 7 bases, J lost 7 bases, and 20 bases lay in between. Germline-derived CDR1 and CDR2 are MDHEN and SYDVKM. The CDR3 spans 15 residues. The CDR3 region is CASTPGNPFGNEQFF. CDR3 DNA: TGTGCCAGCACCCCCGGCAACCCGTTTGGGAATGAGCAGTTCTTC.

The J gene is TRBJ1-2, the V gene TRBV21-1; TRBD1, as called in the table, went unchecked against the DNA. TRBV21-1 is a documented pseudogene. This CDR3 has 13 residues. As DNA, the CDR3 is TGTGCCAGCAGCTGGGACAGGGAGGATGGCTACACCTTC. It translates to CASSWDREDGYTF.